Sequencing of this TCR beta chain was carried out in a study of OX40 agonist ivuxolimab in advanced cancers. About the research overall: The drug used for patients, ivuxolimab, was an agonistic anti-OX40 (CD134) antibody. Ivuxolimab was administered intravenously to patients at 0.01 to 10 mg/kg every 2 weeks.

Broader study findings: Some patients without response likewise showed low normalized clonal expansion.

The data were produced by immunoSEQ multiplex PCR, yet TCRdb's version contains in-frame clones alone and is incomplete. The sample holds about 150,000 clones, just over 90% seen once. Note on this clone: What it recognizes is unknown.

Patients were ruled out by autoimmune disease history or systemic immunosuppression. V lost 3 bases to trimming and J lost 0 bases; unmatched junction nucleotides: 8. Germline CDR1 and CDR2: MGHRA and YSYEKL. The length of the CDR3 is 16 residues. Specimen: CD4+ or CD8+ T cells sorted from blood, collected in a trial of the OX40 agonist ivuxolimab. The source of this sequence is an adult with an advanced solid tumor such as melanoma, head and neck, liver or kidney cancer. The gene calls are TRBV4-1 and TRBJ2-7; the match to TRBD2 covers 7 bases. The CDR3, as DNA: TGCGCCAGCAGCCATGAACTAGCGAATAGCTCCTACGAGCAGTACTTC. It yields the protein CASSHELANSSYEQYF.